Listed below are T cell receptor beta chains from one sample, sequenced in a study of blood T cell repertoires in COVID-19. Sequenced by immunoSEQ multiplex PCR; TCRdb stores in-frame clones only, minus some. The sample carries about 60,000 clones, 70% to 90% recorded once. Sequenced material: peripheral blood. These receptors all stem from a man aged 60 to 75 with acute or convalescent COVID-19. CDR3s include the opening cysteine and the closing phenylalanine or tryptophan. Each record gives: D gene, V gene, J gene, clone size, CDR3 protein, CDR3 DNA. A D gene is named only where the DNA matches it firmly. Only part of the rows carry a size: once, few, many, or a class if the clone is expanded.

NA,TRBV19,TRBJ1-5,NA,CASSIQGGQPQHF,TGTGCCAGTAGTATACAGGGAGGGCAGCCCCAGCATTTT
NA,TRBV7-9,TRBJ2-4,NA,CASSLVRAGDGGKNIQYF,TGTGCCAGCAGCTTAGTTCGGGCAGGGGATGGAGGCAAAAACATTCAGTACTTC
NA,TRBV28,TRBJ1-1,NA,CASSFFPLGAFF,TGTGCCAGCAGCTTCTTTCCCCTCGGAGCTTTCTTT
NA,TRBV7-9,TRBJ1-1,NA,CASSFKTGPMNTEAFF,TGTGCCAGCAGCTTCAAAACAGGGCCCATGAACACTGAAGCTTTCTTT
TRBD2,TRBV3-1/TRBV3-2,TRBJ2-7,once,CASRRGTSGSYEQYF,TGTGCCAGCAGGAGGGGGACTAGCGGGTCCTACGAGCAGTACTTC
TRBD1,TRBV5-1,TRBJ2-2,NA,CASTGQVQSGELFF,TGCGCCAGCACCGGACAGGTTCAATCCGGGGAGCTGTTTTTT
NA,TRBV11-2,TRBJ2-2,NA,CASNKAVEAGELFF,TGTGCCAGCAACAAGGCGGTCGAGGCCGGGGAGCTGTTTTTT
NA,TRBV20-1,TRBJ1-5,few,CSASRGWDQPQHF,TGCAGTGCTAGTCGGGGTTGGGATCAGCCCCAGCATTTT
NA,TRBV4-1,TRBJ2-1,NA,CASSGPYNEQFF,TGCGCCAGCAGCGGGCCCTACAATGAGCAGTTCTTC
TRBD2,TRBV5-4,TRBJ2-1,NA,CASSLGAGGLSYNEQFF,TGTGCCAGCAGCTTGGGGGCGGGAGGCCTTTCCTACAATGAGCAGTTCTTC
TRBD2,TRBV10-3,TRBJ2-3,NA,CAISEGLAGVTDTQYF,TGTGCCATCAGTGAGGGACTAGCGGGAGTAACAGATACGCAGTATTTT
NA,TRBV19,TRBJ1-5,NA,CASSLGRNRGYSNQPQHF,TGTGCCAGTAGCCTCGGAAGGAATAGGGGCTATAGCAATCAGCCCCAGCATTTT
TRBD2,TRBV5-1,TRBJ2-5,NA,CASTPGTSGQETQYF,TGCGCCAGCACTCCTGGGACTAGCGGACAAGAGACCCAGTACTTC
TRBD1,TRBV5-1,TRBJ1-1,NA,CASSLGGTGTTEAFF,TGCGCCAGCAGCTTGGGGGGGACAGGTACTACTGAAGCTTTCTTT
NA,TRBV6-6,TRBJ1-4,few,CASSPGTSGMEKLFF,TGTGCCAGCAGTCCGGGGACATCAGGAATGGAAAAACTGTTTTTT
NA,TRBV18,TRBJ1-3,NA,CASSPSSVVSGNTIYF,TGTGCCAGCTCACCCTCGTCGGTGGTCTCTGGAAACACCATATATTTT
NA,TRBV30,TRBJ2-7,NA,CAWMEGISYEQYF,TGTGCCTGGATGGAGGGTATCAGCTACGAGCAGTACTTC
NA,TRBV6-2/TRBV6-3,TRBJ2-5,NA,CASSYGRETQYF,TGTGCCAGCAGTTACGGGAGGGAGACCCAGTACTTC
TRBD2,TRBV4-2,TRBJ2-1,NA,CASSQGASGRVYNEQFF,TGTGCCAGCAGCCAAGGGGCTAGCGGGAGAGTCTACAATGAGCAGTTCTTC
NA,TRBV18,TRBJ1-4,NA,CASSPDRAQSEKLFF,TGTGCCAGCTCACCAGACAGAGCCCAAAGCGAAAAACTGTTTTTT
TRBD1,TRBV20-1,TRBJ2-1,NA,CSAWTGDQQFF,TGCAGTGCCTGGACAGGGGATCAGCAGTTCTTC
TRBD1,TRBV10-3,TRBJ1-2,NA,CAINADAGTGGFGYTF,TGTGCCATCAACGCAGATGCCGGGACAGGGGGCTTCGGCTACACCTTC
NA,TRBV27,TRBJ2-5,NA,CASSPRGDPPETQYF,TGTGCCAGCAGTCCCAGGGGCGACCCCCCAGAGACCCAGTACTTC